Below, 14 T cell receptor beta chains from the same sample are listed, as sequenced in a study of response to subunit inactivated influenza vaccine. TCRdb ran MiXCR on the RT-PCR reads and lists one entry per CDR3 protein. The table records about 540,000 distinct CDR3 sequences, about 15% of them present only once. The material sequenced was PBMCs from blood, taken 12 days after vaccination. These receptors originate from a man aged 50-60 years who received an inactivated influenza vaccine.

This clonotype was detected a few times. This chain links TRBV10-3 with TRBJ1-5, with D unclear. The CDR3 is made up of 12 amino acids. Between the trimmed V and J ends, which lost 0 bases and 7 bases, there was a span of 4 bases. CDR1 and CDR2 from the germline V gene are ENHRY and SYGVKD. The CDR3 region is CAISESSQPQHF. CDR3 DNA: TGTGCCATCAGTGAGTCGAGCCAGCCCCAGCATTTT.

This clonotype was recorded many times. The CDR3 sequence: CASKVRTASYEQYF. CDR3 nucleotide sequence: TGTGCCAGCAAGGTCCGGACGGCCTCCTACGAGCAGTACTTC. J is TRBJ2-7 and V is TRBV6-2 or TRBV6-3; D call uncertain. The CDR3 sequence is 14 residues long. Germline CDR1 is MNHEY and CDR2 is SVGEGT. V lost 7 bases, J lost 0 bases, and 13 bases lay in between.

This clonotype was picked up a small number of times. This chain joins TRBV28 and TRBJ2-3; 8 bases match TRBD1. There are 15 residues in the CDR3. Trimming took 2 bases from V and 1 from J; bases not matched to a gene: 2. Germline loops: CDR1 MDHEN, CDR2 SYDVKM. CDR3 amino acids: CASSLQGAGTDTQYF. The CDR3 bases are TGTGCCAGCAGTTTACAGGGGGCAGGCACAGATACGCAGTATTTT.

This chain connects TRBV4-3 to TRBJ2-7, with D perhaps assigned TRBD1 or TRBD2 (5 bases each). Trimming removed 3 bases from V and 0 bases from J, with 12 bases in between. This CDR3 spans 15 amino acids. The germline V gene encodes CDR1 LGHNA and CDR2 YSLEER. The CDR3 nucleotides are TGCGCCAGCAGCCACAGGGAGAGGAGCTCCTACGAGCAGTACTTC. Translated: CASSHRERSSYEQYF.

There are a few counts of this clonotype. This chain uses TRBV5-1 with TRBJ2-7, with 11 bases aligning to TRBD2. The germline CDR1 and CDR2 sequences are SGHRS and YFSETQ. V lost 4 bases, J lost 7 bases, and 10 bases stayed unmatched. This CDR3 spans 15 amino acids. The CDR3 region is CASSPGLAGLREQYF. The CDR3 DNA sequence: TGCGCCAGCAGCCCCGGACTAGCGGGCCTCCGAGAGCAGTACTTC.

V usage is TRBV7-9 and J usage is TRBJ1-1; 12 bases line up with TRBD1. The CDR3 is 17 amino acids. The V segment lost 5 bases and the J segment 5 bases; nucleotides outside the gene matches: 12. In germline, CDR1 is SEHNR, CDR2 FQNEAQ (reference sequence). CDR3 region: CASSQRRDRGPGTEAFF. The CDR3, as DNA: TGTGCCAGCAGCCAGCGCCGGGACAGGGGGCCGGGTACTGAAGCTTTCTTT.

The chain is built from TRBV7-2 and TRBJ2-2; D perhaps matches TRBD2 (6 bases). V gave up 0 bases and J gave up 5 bases, with 13 bases separating them. CDR3 length: 16 amino acids. Germline V CDR1 and CDR2: SGHTA, FQGNSA. CDR3 coding DNA: TGTGCCAGCAGCTTAGCGTCAGGAGGGAGGACCGGGGAGCTGTTTTTT. Amino acids: CASSLASGGRTGELFF.

In its sample, this clonotype was seen a few times. The rearrangement uses TRBV10-2 and TRBJ2-7, with 11 bases identical to TRBD2. V lost 5 bases to trimming and J lost 0 bases; unmatched junction nucleotides: 6. The CDR3 is 16 residues long. The V gene's germline CDR1 is WSHSY and CDR2 SAAADI. DNA for the CDR3: TGCGCCAGCAGTTGGACTAGCGGGTATACCTCCTACGAGCAGTACTTC. Amino acids: CASSWTSGYTSYEQYF.

This clonotype was seen ten or more times. The genes are TRBV30 and TRBJ1-2; D not resolved. V lost 0 bases to trimming and J lost 4 bases, with 9 bases between them. The CDR3 length is 13 residues. Germline V gives CDR1 GTSNPN, CDR2 SVGIG (reference sequence). This CDR3 reads CAWSVGGIYGYTF. The DNA of the CDR3 is TGTGCCTGGAGTGTAGGTGGGATCTATGGCTACACCTTC.

This chain links TRBV28 with TRBJ2-7; 8 bases map to TRBD1. In germline, CDR1 is MDHEN, CDR2 SYDVKM. J lost 3 bases, V lost 5 bases, and 6 bases had no gene match. CDR3 length: 14 residues. As DNA, the CDR3 is TGTGCCAGCAGTAGGCCGGGACAGGACTACGAGCAGTACTTC. It specifies CASSRPGQDYEQYF.

V gene TRBV5-1 combines with J gene TRBJ2-3, with 8 bases aligning to TRBD2. Germline loops: CDR1 SGHRS, CDR2 YFSETQ. The CDR3 has 13 residues. V lost 4 bases to trimming and J lost 6 bases; unmatched junction nucleotides: 4. The CDR3 nucleotides read TGCGCCAGCAGCGTGTTAGCGGGGGATACGCAGTATTTT. This gives the protein CASSVLAGDTQYF.

The CDR3 nucleotides read TGTGCCAGCAGCCGTGGACAGGGGGCGAGGGAGACCCAGTACTTC. Protein: CASSRGQGARETQYF. The chain carries TRBV5-6 and TRBJ2-5, with TRBD1 matching over 11 bases. CDR1 and CDR2 from the germline V gene are SGHDT and YYEEEE. The CDR3 has 15 amino acids. The V segment lost 4 bases and the J segment 5 bases; nucleotides outside the gene matches: 7.

This clonotype was seen a few times. The chain is built from TRBV9 and TRBJ2-1; TRBD1 matches at 10 bases. With 4 bases clipped from V and 8 bases from J, the junction kept 12 bases outside the gene matches. The CDR3 loop spans 16 amino acids. Germline V gene sequence: CDR1 SGDLS, CDR2 YYNGEE. The CDR3 region is CASSLRGTGDVDEQFF. CDR3 nucleotides: TGTGCCAGCAGCCTCCGTGGGACAGGGGATGTCGATGAGCAGTTCTTC. Full variable domain (outside the CDR3, taken from reference TRBV9 and TRBJ2-1): DSGVTQTPKHLITATGQRVTLRCSPRSGDLSVYWYQQSLDQGLQFLIQYYNGEERAKGNILERFSAQQFPDLHSELNLSSLELGDSALYFCASSLRGTGDVDEQFFGPGTRLTVL.

For this clonotype: This may be a read error, as it is one base from a much larger clone. The V call is TRBV13, the J call TRBJ2-2, with D tentatively TRBD1 (6 bases). Germline CDR1 reads PRHDT; CDR2 reads FYEKMQ (reference sequence). This CDR3 spans 15 amino acids. CDR3 protein: CANSLGQLITGELFF. CDR3 in DNA: TGTGCCAACAGCCTCGGACAGTTGATCACCGGGGAGCTGTTTTTT.